The 9 T cell receptor beta chains listed next were all sequenced from one sample in a study of molecular identifiers for immune sequencing clone quantification. TCRdb re-called the PCR reads through MiXCR, storing one row per CDR3 protein. The data show over 600,000 distinct CDR3 sequences, 15% to 20% seen once. The sequencing sample was made of naive CD8+ T cells from blood, with Jurkat cell RNA spiked in. Noted subset: FACS-sorted CD8+CD4-CCR7+CD45RA+ naive T cells. The receptors stem from a human donor in good health. Some libraries in this study had Jurkat cell RNA spiked in.

Remarks on this clonotype: A read error is possible here, since a much larger clone lies one base away. The chain links TRBV7-9 to TRBJ2-5, with unresolved D. The CDR3 length is 18 residues. Germline CDR1 SEHNR, CDR2 FQNEAQ (reference sequence). CDR3 nucleotides: TGTGTCAGCAGCTTAGGATGGCGCAAATCCGGACCACAAGAGACCCAGTACTTC. Its protein is CVSSLGWRKSGPQETQYF. The entire variable domain, with the rest obtained from reference TRBV7-9 and TRBJ2-5, is as follows: DTGVSQNPRHKITKRGQNVTFRCDPISEHNRLYWYRQTLGQGPEFLTYFQNEAQLEKSRLLSDRFSAERPKGSFSTLEIQRTEQGDSAMYLCVSSLGWRKSGPQETQYFGPGTRLLVL.

Many counts were recorded for this clonotype. The rearrangement uses TRBV28 and TRBJ1-1; perhaps TRBD1 as D (5 bases). The CDR3 covers 13 residues. Germline-derived CDR1 and CDR2 are MDHEN and SYDVKM. Trimming stripped 6 bases from V and 6 bases from J, with 14 bases between. The CDR3 DNA is TGTGCCAGCAGGGGGGGGTTAGAGGCTGAAGCTTTCTTT. Translated: CASRGGLEAEAFF.

The table lists this clonotype with a few counts. This may come from a read error, since a much larger clone is one base off. The rearrangement links TRBV2 to TRBJ1-2; D unclear. CDR1 SNHLY and CDR2 FYNNEI come from the germline V gene. This CDR3 is built from 16 residues. Deletions cut 8 bases from V and 2 bases from J, with 21 bases between. Written as DNA, the CDR3 is TGTGCCAGCGTCCCCTACGCAGGAGTTCTAAACTATGGCTACACCTTC. Translating gives CASVPYAGVLNYGYTF.

The V call is TRBV20-1, the J call TRBJ1-2; D is unclear. CDR1 and CDR2 (germline): DFQATT, SNEGSKA (reference sequence). Trimming cost V 5 bases and J 4 bases, with 14 bases left between them. The CDR3 loop spans 13 amino acids. CDR3 coding DNA: TGCAGTGCTGGCTCCAGCTACGGCTATGGCTACACCTTC. The encoded protein is CSAGSSYGYGYTF.

This chain connects TRBV3-2 to TRBJ2-3; no check of the table's D call, TRBD1, against the DNA was made. TRBV3-2 is termed a pseudogene. CDR3 size: 16 residues. CDR3 bases: TGTGCCAGCAGCCATGAAGGGGGCCAAATCACAGATACGCAGTATTTT. Translation gives CASSHEGGQITDTQYF.

Note on this clonotype: A much bigger clone sits one base away, suggesting this may be a read error. The CDR3 end shows no conserved phenylalanine or tryptophan, and so a read error is likely. The rearrangement joins TRBV7-9 to TRBJ2-2, with no clear D. CDR3 size: 14 residues. Trimming stripped 1 base from V and 4 bases from J, with 7 bases between. The germline V gene has CDR1 SEHNR and CDR2 FQNEAQ (reference sequence). The CDR3 nucleotides read TGTGCCAGCAGCTTAGTTGTCAGCACCGGGGAGCTGTTTTCT. This sequence encodes CASSLVVSTGELFS.

This clonotype was recorded at least ten times. At one boundary the junction diverges from the germline segment, which might be a read error. CDR3 sequence: CASSLAGQLGSPSF. In DNA form, the CDR3 reads TGTGCCAGCAGCTTAGCGGGACAGTTGGGTTCGCCCTCTTTC. The chain is built from TRBV13 and TRBJ2-7; 7 positions agree with TRBD1. The CDR3 is 14 amino acids. Germline CDR1 is PRHDT and CDR2 is FYEKMQ (reference sequence).

This clonotype was observed at least ten times. This chain uses TRBV27 with TRBJ2-3; D ambiguous. Trimming cost V 5 bases and J 2 bases, with 11 bases left between them. CDR3 length equals 14 residues. Germline V gene sequence: CDR1 MNHEY, CDR2 SMNVEV (reference sequence). CDR3 sequence reads: CASSPTPYTDTQYF. Here the CDR3 DNA reads TGTGCCAGCAGTCCGACCCCCTACACAGATACGCAGTATTTT.

This clonotype was recorded at least ten times. The chain employs TRBV9 and TRBJ2-7; the D gene could be TRBD1 or TRBD2 (5 bases each). The CDR3 has 14 residues. Per germline, CDR1 SGDLS and CDR2 YYNGEE. V dropped 4 bases and J dropped 2 bases, with 13 bases sitting between them. The CDR3 sequence is CASSSRDQTYEQYF. Here the CDR3 DNA reads TGTGCCAGCAGCAGCCGGGACCAGACCTACGAGCAGTACTTC.